What follows are 10 T cell receptor beta chains derived from one specimen sequenced in a study of T cell responses to AZD1222 COVID-19 vaccine. The protocol was immunoSEQ multiplex PCR, while the TCRdb copy is restricted to in-frame clones and leaves out a portion. The table records fewer than 35,000 clones, 90% to 95% of them present only once. The sequencing used peripheral blood, collected on day 0 of AZD1222 vaccination. The receptors come from an adult in good health.

This chain connects TRBV2 to TRBJ1-1, with D maybe TRBD1 (5 bases). Per germline, CDR1 SNHLY and CDR2 FYNNEI. The CDR3 totals 16 residues. Trimming took 3 bases from V and 6 from J, leaving 20 bases between them. DNA of the CDR3: TGTGCCAGCAGTGACGGTGCCGGGACCGGGAGGGCTGAAGCTTTCTTT. Amino acid sequence: CASSDGAGTGRAEAFF.

The rearrangement uses TRBV4-1 and TRBJ2-5, with unresolved D. V was shortened by 1 base and J by 0 bases, with 6 bases between the two germline ends. Germline values: CDR1 MGHRA, CDR2 YSYEKL. This CDR3 is 14 amino acids long. The CDR3 DNA is TGCGCCAGCAGCCAAGGTCGTTACCAAGAGACCCAGTACTTC. Translation: CASSQGRYQETQYF.

The J gene is TRBJ1-4, the V gene TRBV3-1 (or the pseudogene TRBV3-2); TRBD1 is a possible D gene (6 bases). This CDR3 contains 14 residues. Germline lookup yields CDR1 LGHDT and CDR2 YNNKEL (reference sequence). The V gene lost 3 bases and the J gene lost 8 bases, with 13 bases spanning the gap. The CDR3 DNA reads as TGTGCCAGCAGCCAGGGGGGGGCAGGAGAAAAACTGTTTTTT. Encoded protein: CASSQGGAGEKLFF.

This chain joins TRBV5-4 and TRBJ2-1; 12 bases fit TRBD2. Per germline, CDR1 SGHNT and CDR2 YYREEE (reference sequence). Trimming took 5 bases from V and 4 from J; bases not matched to a gene: 4. This CDR3 region has 15 residues. The CDR3 DNA sequence: TGTGCCAGCAGGCCGACTAGCGGGGGTTACAATGAGCAGTTCTTC. It is translated as CASRPTSGGYNEQFF.

The chain uses TRBV15 and TRBJ1-2, with 10 bases fitting TRBD1. J gave up 3 bases and V 5 bases, and 9 bases lay outside the gene matches. The CDR3 runs 16 residues. CDR1 LNHNV and CDR2 YYDKDF come from the germline V gene (reference sequence). The CDR3 DNA follows: TGTGCCACCAGCGTCCCCGGGACAGGGGTCGACTATGGCTACACCTTC. Encoded protein: CATSVPGTGVDYGYTF.

The rearrangement uses TRBV5-1 and TRBJ1-4, with D maybe TRBD1 (5 bases). The CDR3 contains 15 residues. Trimming removed 2 bases from V and 3 bases from J, with 11 bases in between. Germline V gene data show CDR1 as SGHRS and CDR2 as YFSETQ. In DNA form, the CDR3 reads TGCGCCAGCAGCTTCGGGGGGAACTCTAATGAAAAACTGTTTTTT. Protein: CASSFGGNSNEKLFF.

J is TRBJ1-2 and V is TRBV6-5; 7 positions agree with TRBD1. The V and J ends lost 0 bases and 8 bases, in that order; junction bases with no gene match: 9. The CDR3 covers 15 residues. Germline CDR1 is MNHEY and CDR2 is SVGAGI. This CDR3 reads CASSYSSTGKEGYTF. For the CDR3, the DNA is TGTGCCAGCAGTTACTCTTCGACAGGGAAGGAAGGCTACACCTTC.

V and J are TRBV5-4 and TRBJ2-6; no firm D call. V shed 4 bases and J shed 3 bases, with 5 bases lying between them. The CDR3 extends over 13 amino acids. Germline CDR1 and CDR2: SGHNT and YYREEE (reference sequence). The DNA for the CDR3 is TGTGCCAGCAGCGTGTTTGGGGCCAACGTCCTGACTTTC. It specifies CASSVFGANVLTF.

This chain uses TRBV5-4 with TRBJ2-1; 11 nucleotides agree with TRBD1. Germline CDR1 reads SGHNT; CDR2 reads YYREEE (reference sequence). V shed 4 bases and J 3 bases; nucleotides not matched to a gene: 12. The CDR3 totals 18 residues. CDR3 sequence reads: CASSDRRTGGAGYNEQFF. CDR3 coding DNA: TGTGCCAGCAGCGACCGACGGACAGGGGGCGCCGGCTACAATGAGCAGTTCTTC.

In its sample, this clone was seen a few times. This CDR3 reads CASSLAGTNEKLFF. The CDR3 DNA reads as TGTGCCAGCAGCTTAGCAGGAACTAATGAAAAACTGTTTTTT. The chain is built from TRBV7-9 and TRBJ1-4; D remains unclear. The CDR3 has 14 residues. Per the germline V gene, CDR1 is SEHNR and CDR2 is FQNEAQ (reference sequence). V was pared by 0 bases and J by 1 base, with 3 bases between.